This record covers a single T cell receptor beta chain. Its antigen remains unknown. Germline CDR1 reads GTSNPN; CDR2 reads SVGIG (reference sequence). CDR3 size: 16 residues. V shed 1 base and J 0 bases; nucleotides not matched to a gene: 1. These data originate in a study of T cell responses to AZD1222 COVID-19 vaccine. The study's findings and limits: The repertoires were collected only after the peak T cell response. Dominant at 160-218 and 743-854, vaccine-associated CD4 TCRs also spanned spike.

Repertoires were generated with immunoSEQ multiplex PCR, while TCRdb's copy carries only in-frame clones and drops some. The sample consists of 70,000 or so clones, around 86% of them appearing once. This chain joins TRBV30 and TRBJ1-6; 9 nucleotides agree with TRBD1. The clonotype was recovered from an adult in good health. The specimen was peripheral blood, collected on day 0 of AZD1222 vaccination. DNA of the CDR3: TGTGCCTGGAGTGCGACAGGGGGCTCCTATAATTCACCCCTCCACTTT. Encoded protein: CAWSATGGSYNSPLHF.